The rows below give T cell receptor beta chains drawn from one sample of a study of cytomegalovirus exposure and HLA in healthy donors. Clones were sequenced by immunoSEQ multiplex PCR, and TCRdb holds only the in-frame ones, with some missing. The data show about 150,000 clones, roughly 70% seen once. Sequenced: PBMCs. These receptors all come from a male donor in good health and CMV-seronegative. CDR3s include the opening cysteine and the closing phenylalanine or tryptophan. The D gene is left open where the match is weak. Clone size, where shown, is once, few, many, or a class for clones that have expanded.

size: -; V: TRBV7-2; J: TRBJ1-6; D: TRBD1; CDR3: CASSLGTGYNSPLHF; DNA: TGTGCCAGCAGCTTAGGGACAGGGTATAATTCACCCCTCCACTTT
size: -; V: TRBV19; J: TRBJ1-2; D: TRBD1; CDR3: CASKDDRGLGYTF; DNA: TGTGCCAGTAAGGATGACAGGGGGCTTGGCTACACCTTC
size: -; V: TRBV19; J: TRBJ1-6; D: -; CDR3: CATKLDSNFNSPLHF; DNA: TGTGCCACTAAGTTAGACTCGAACTTTAATTCACCCCTCCACTTT
size: -; V: TRBV28; J: TRBJ1-4; D: TRBD1; CDR3: CASSRTGDGNEKLFF; DNA: TGTGCCAGCAGCCGGACAGGGGATGGTAATGAAAAACTGTTTTTT
size: -; V: TRBV14; J: TRBJ2-5; D: -; CDR3: CASSLRTGLGETQYF; DNA: TGTGCCAGCAGCCTTCGAACAGGGTTAGGAGAGACCCAGTACTTC
size: -; V: TRBV5-4; J: TRBJ1-3; D: -; CDR3: CASSLDGSSGNTIYF; DNA: TGTGCCAGCAGCTTGGACGGGAGCTCTGGAAACACCATATATTTT
size: -; V: TRBV5-1; J: TRBJ2-3; D: TRBD1; CDR3: CASSPGTATTDTQYF; DNA: TGCGCCAGCAGCCCCGGGACAGCGACCACAGATACGCAGTATTTT
size: -; V: TRBV7-2; J: TRBJ2-5; D: -; CDR3: CASSPDRRETQYF; DNA: TGTGCCAGCAGCCCCGACAGGAGGGAGACCCAGTACTTC
size: -; V: TRBV28; J: TRBJ2-1; D: TRBD1; CDR3: CASSYYGGTGAFSYNEQFF; DNA: TGTGCCAGCAGTTACTATGGGGGGACAGGGGCCTTCTCCTACAATGAGCAGTTCTTC
size: -; V: TRBV29-1; J: TRBJ1-3; D: -; CDR3: CSVVTAGNTIYF; DNA: TGCAGCGTTGTGACAGCGGGAAACACCATATATTTT
size: -; V: TRBV7-2; J: TRBJ1-1; D: -; CDR3: CASSLVIRGRNTEAFF; DNA: TGTGCCAGCAGCTTAGTGATCAGGGGACGGAACACTGAAGCTTTCTTT
size: -; V: TRBV11-3; J: TRBJ2-3; D: TRBD2; CDR3: CASSPTGTTTDTQYF; DNA: TGTGCCAGCAGCCCTACCGGGACTACCACAGATACGCAGTATTTT
size: -; V: TRBV30; J: TRBJ2-3; D: TRBD2; CDR3: CAWSVLAGVPGDTQYF; DNA: TGTGCCTGGAGTGTTCTCGCGGGGGTGCCCGGGGATACGCAGTATTTT
size: -; V: TRBV2; J: TRBJ1-6; D: -; CDR3: CASSVQLTYSPLHF; DNA: TGTGCCAGCAGTGTCCAACTCACTTATTCACCCCTCCACTTT
size: -; V: TRBV7-6; J: TRBJ2-1; D: TRBD2; CDR3: CASSPTPAGGLYNEQFF; DNA: TGTGCCAGCAGCCCAACCCCCGCGGGGGGGCTTTACAATGAGCAGTTCTTC
size: -; V: TRBV7-6; J: TRBJ2-3; D: TRBD2; CDR3: CASSLSSGSSSDPTDTQYF; DNA: TGTGCCAGCAGCTTATCTAGCGGGAGTTCCTCGGACCCCACAGATACGCAGTATTTT
size: few; V: TRBV19; J: TRBJ1-2; D: TRBD1; CDR3: CASSSTGEWGYTF; DNA: TGTGCCAGTAGTTCCACAGGGGAATGGGGCTACACCTTC
size: -; V: TRBV28; J: TRBJ2-1; D: TRBD2; CDR3: CASSLFPSGGPEQFF; DNA: TGTGCCAGCAGTTTATTCCCTAGCGGGGGCCCGGAGCAGTTCTTC
size: -; V: TRBV10-3; J: TRBJ2-1; D: -; CDR3: CAILDSSYNEQFF; DNA: TGTGCCATTTTGGACAGTTCATACAATGAGCAGTTCTTC
size: -; V: TRBV6-1; J: TRBJ1-5; D: TRBD1; CDR3: CASRLDRDGQPQHF; DNA: TGTGCCAGCAGACTCGACAGGGATGGGCAGCCCCAGCATTTT
size: -; V: TRBV7-6; J: TRBJ2-5; D: -; CDR3: CASSLGPRPVETQYF; DNA: TGTGCCAGCAGCTTAGGTCCCAGGCCTGTGGAGACCCAGTACTTC
size: -; V: TRBV6-1; J: TRBJ1-6; D: -; CDR3: CASSDPALHF; DNA: TGTGCCAGCAGTGACCCTGCCCTCCACTTT
size: -; V: TRBV27; J: TRBJ2-7; D: -; CDR3: CASSFGGGQRHYEQYF; DNA: TGTGCCAGCAGTTTCGGGGGTGGGCAGAGACACTACGAGCAGTACTTC
size: -; V: TRBV2; J: TRBJ1-1; D: -; CDR3: CASSEQADTEAFF; DNA: TGTGCCAGCAGTGAACAGGCAGACACTGAAGCTTTCTTT
size: -; V: TRBV28; J: TRBJ1-1; D: -; CDR3: CASSSTGSTEAFF; DNA: TGTGCCAGCAGTTCGACAGGCAGCACTGAAGCTTTCTTT
size: -; V: TRBV18; J: TRBJ2-7; D: TRBD2; CDR3: CAGSFLADSYEQYF; DNA: TGTGCCGGCTCGTTTCTAGCGGACTCCTACGAGCAGTACTTC
size: -; V: TRBV28; J: TRBJ2-3; D: TRBD2; CDR3: CASSPHRSGSTDTQYF; DNA: TGTGCCAGCAGTCCCCACCGTAGCGGGAGCACAGATACGCAGTATTTT
size: -; V: TRBV30; J: TRBJ1-6; D: -; CDR3: CAWMSGGSSYNSPLHF; DNA: TGTGCCTGGATGAGCGGGGGGAGCTCCTATAATTCACCCCTCCACTTT
size: -; V: TRBV27; J: TRBJ1-2; D: -; CDR3: CASSLRDIGRGYTF; DNA: TGTGCCAGCAGTTTACGGGACATCGGGAGGGGCTACACCTTC
size: -; V: TRBV7-8; J: TRBJ1-1; D: -; CDR3: CASSPEGGGTEAFF; DNA: TGTGCCAGCAGCCCTGAAGGGGGGGGAACTGAAGCTTTCTTT
size: -; V: TRBV28; J: TRBJ2-5; D: TRBD1; CDR3: CASSSGTEETQYF; DNA: TGTGCCAGCAGTTCCGGGACAGAAGAGACCCAGTACTTC
size: -; V: TRBV13; J: TRBJ2-5; D: -; CDR3: CASSTGGQETQYF; DNA: TGTGCCAGCAGTACCGGGGGTCAAGAGACCCAGTACTTC
size: -; V: TRBV19; J: TRBJ2-1; D: -; CDR3: CASSHRVVSYNEQFF; DNA: TGTGCCAGTAGTCACAGGGTCGTCTCCTACAATGAGCAGTTCTTC
size: -; V: TRBV25-1; J: TRBJ1-2; D: -; CDR3: CASRRGVDYGYTF; DNA: TGTGCCAGTCGGCGGGGGGTGGACTATGGCTACACCTTC
size: -; V: TRBV12-5; J: TRBJ2-1; D: TRBD1; CDR3: CASGTGQGWDEQFF; DNA: TGTGCTAGTGGGACCGGACAGGGGTGGGATGAGCAGTTCTTC
size: -; V: TRBV5-4; J: TRBJ2-7; D: TRBD2; CDR3: CASSLDISGRYEQYF; DNA: TGTGCCAGCAGCTTGGATATTAGCGGGAGGTACGAGCAGTACTTC
size: -; V: TRBV11-2; J: TRBJ2-7; D: -; CDR3: CASSLGGGGLSSSYEQYF; DNA: TGTGCCAGCAGCTTAGGAGGGGGTGGGCTCTCCAGCTCCTACGAGCAGTACTTC
size: -; V: TRBV4-1; J: TRBJ2-3; D: TRBD2; CDR3: CASSPTAGGPDTQYF; DNA: TGCGCCAGCAGCCCGACAGCGGGGGGGCCAGATACGCAGTATTTT
size: -; V: TRBV6-6; J: TRBJ1-5; D: TRBD1; CDR3: CASGGQGQRQPQHF; DNA: TGTGCCAGCGGAGGACAGGGTCAGAGACAGCCCCAGCATTTT
size: -; V: TRBV7-9; J: TRBJ2-6; D: TRBD1; CDR3: CSSRRPGQASSGANVLTF; DNA: TGTTCCAGCAGGCGTCCGGGACAGGCGAGCTCTGGGGCCAACGTCCTGACTTTC
size: -; V: TRBV5-6; J: TRBJ1-3; D: TRBD1; CDR3: CASRPDRAGNTIYF; DNA: TGTGCCAGCAGGCCGGACAGGGCCGGAAACACCATATATTTT
size: -; V: TRBV7-2; J: TRBJ2-1; D: TRBD1; CDR3: CASSRATGSGYNEQFF; DNA: TGTGCCAGCAGCCGCGCGACAGGGTCAGGGTACAATGAGCAGTTCTTC
size: -; V: TRBV9; J: TRBJ2-3; D: -; CDR3: CASSVAAGNTQYF; DNA: TGTGCCAGCAGCGTAGCGGCGGGGAATACGCAGTATTTT
size: -; V: TRBV28; J: TRBJ1-3; D: -; CDR3: CASTGRSSGNTIYF; DNA: TGTGCCAGCACCGGTAGGAGCTCTGGAAACACCATATATTTT
size: once; V: TRBV28; J: TRBJ1-2; D: -; CDR3: CASFPLLNYGYTF; DNA: TGTGCCAGCTTCCCTCTACTCAACTATGGCTACACCTTC
size: once; V: TRBV29-1; J: TRBJ1-5; D: -; CDR3: CSVAVAGNSNQPQHF; DNA: TGCAGCGTTGCAGTCGCAGGGAATAGCAATCAGCCCCAGCATTTT
size: -; V: TRBV28; J: TRBJ2-5; D: TRBD1; CDR3: CASSAYQWPRDRGTGTQYF; DNA: TGTGCCAGCAGTGCATACCAGTGGCCTCGAGACAGGGGGACGGGGACCCAGTACTTC
size: -; V: TRBV5-8; J: TRBJ2-1; D: -; CDR3: CASSLGQGKGEQFF; DNA: TGTGCCAGCAGCTTGGGGCAGGGGAAGGGGGAGCAGTTCTTC
size: -; V: TRBV10-1; J: TRBJ1-4; D: -; CDR3: CASRDIADENEKLFF; DNA: TGCGCCAGCAGGGACATCGCAGACGAAAATGAAAAACTGTTTTTT
size: -; V: TRBV11-2; J: TRBJ2-7; D: TRBD1; CDR3: CASSLDSGTGAYEQYF; DNA: TGTGCCAGCAGCTTAGATTCCGGGACAGGAGCTTACGAGCAGTACTTC
size: -; V: TRBV5-1; J: TRBJ2-7; D: TRBD1; CDR3: CASSLGTGGEQYF; DNA: TGCGCCAGCAGCTTGGGGACAGGGGGCGAGCAGTACTTC
size: -; V: TRBV27; J: TRBJ2-1; D: TRBD2; CDR3: CASSIRDYFNEQFF; DNA: TGTGCCAGCAGTATCCGGGACTATTTCAATGAGCAGTTCTTC
size: once; V: TRBV25-1; J: TRBJ2-1; D: TRBD2; CDR3: CASASGASYNEQFF; DNA: TGTGCCAGCGCTAGCGGGGCTTCCTACAATGAGCAGTTCTTC
size: few; V: TRBV28; J: TRBJ1-1; D: TRBD1; CDR3: CASSLRDREAFF; DNA: TGTGCCAGCAGCCTCCGGGACAGGGAAGCTTTCTTT
size: -; V: TRBV6-1; J: TRBJ1-2; D: TRBD1; CDR3: CASSEGGTGLGFYGYTF; DNA: TGTGCCAGCAGTGAAGGAGGGACAGGGCTCGGATTTTATGGCTACACCTTC
size: once; V: TRBV5-1; J: TRBJ1-4; D: -; CDR3: CASSSTVTNEKLFF; DNA: TGCGCCAGCAGCTCGACAGTAACTAATGAAAAACTGTTTTTT
size: -; V: TRBV7-8; J: TRBJ1-5; D: -; CDR3: CASSFTGNQPQHF; DNA: TGTGCCAGCAGCTTTACCGGGAATCAGCCCCAGCATTTT
size: few; V: TRBV5-1; J: TRBJ2-7; D: -; CDR3: CASSLGPGDSYEQYF; DNA: TGCGCCAGCAGCCTGGGACCGGGGGACTCCTACGAGCAGTACTTC
size: -; V: TRBV7-9; J: TRBJ1-3; D: TRBD1; CDR3: CASSSTGGYIGNTIYF; DNA: TGTGCCAGCAGCTCGACAGGGGGCTATATAGGAAACACCATATATTTT